Below are 5 T cell receptor beta chains sequenced from a single sample in a study of shared clonotypes between healthy human individuals. Clones were sequenced by immunoSEQ multiplex PCR, and TCRdb holds only the in-frame ones, with some missing. Found here are 1 million to 1.3 million clones, around three quarters of them singletons; the top ten hold 0.61%. Sequenced material: memory CD4+ T cells from PBMCs. Subset: CD45RA-negative fraction. These receptors were collected from a man between 18 and 29 years old in good health. Some clones in this sample may be carry-over from other donors' samples.

The chain is built from TRBV20-1 and TRBJ2-1, with D unclear. Germline CDR1 DFQATT, CDR2 SNEGSKA (reference sequence). The CDR3 spans 10 residues. CDR3 residues: CSPQQDEQFF. The CDR3 DNA is TGCAGCCCCCAACAAGACGAGCAGTTCTTC.

The V gene is TRBV19, the J gene TRBJ1-2, with 9 bases matching TRBD1. Germline assignment: CDR1 LNHDA and CDR2 SQIVND (reference sequence). V dropped 6 bases and J dropped 3; count of bases not matched to a gene: 8. The CDR3 sequence is 15 residues long. The CDR3 protein is CASRRGRDRDYGYTF. CDR3 coding DNA: TGTGCCAGTAGACGAGGCAGGGACAGGGACTATGGCTACACCTTC.

Remarks on this clone: Other DNA sequences in this sample translate to the same CDR3. This chain links TRBV19 with TRBJ2-7; D gene ambiguous. This CDR3 is 14 amino acids long. The ends were cut back, 5 bases at V and 0 bases at J, with 11 bases in the middle. CDR1 and CDR2 (germline): LNHDA, SQIVND (reference sequence). For the CDR3, the DNA is TGTGCCAGTAGTCTCTATAGCAGCTCCTACGAGCAGTACTTC. Encoded protein: CASSLYSSSYEQYF.

The V call is TRBV5-1, the J call TRBJ2-1; D gene unclear. CDR1 SGHRS and CDR2 YFSETQ come from the germline V gene. The CDR3 has 15 amino acids. V gave up 2 bases and J gave up 3 bases, with 12 bases separating them. DNA for the CDR3: TGCGCCAGCAGCTTTCGAGAGCCCCGCTACAATGAGCAGTTCTTC. Its translation is CASSFREPRYNEQFF.

This rearrangement joins TRBV7-6 to TRBJ1-3, with 7 bases lining up with TRBD1. V trimming: 4 bases; J trimming: 3 bases; junction bases outside the gene matches: 9. The V gene's germline CDR1 is SGHVS and CDR2 FNYEAQ. CDR3 size: 16 residues. The CDR3 protein is CASSYDRARGGNTIYF. CDR3 bases: TGTGCCAGCAGCTATGACAGGGCCAGGGGTGGAAACACCATATATTTT. The entire variable domain, with the rest obtained from reference TRBV7-6 and TRBJ1-3, is as follows: GAGVSQSPRYKVTKRGQDVALRCDPISGHVSLYWYRQALGQGPEFLTYFNYEAQQDKSGLPNDRFSAERPEGSISTLTIQRTEQRDSAMYRCASSYDRARGGNTIYFGEGSWLTVV.